Following are 2 T cell receptor beta chains from one sample sequenced in a study of T cells in Graves' hyperthyroidism and ophthalmopathy. RNA transcripts yielded amplified TCR beta CDR3 regions. In the first-round RT-PCR of the TCR CDR3, the HTBI primer set was used. Each CDR3 protein is one row after TCRdb ran MiXCR on the multiplex PCR reads. The table shows about 380,000 distinct CDR3 sequences, with roughly 18% occurring only once. The sample comprised blood. All receptors derive from a young man with Graves' ophthalmopathy.

This clonotype was detected ten times or more. The V and J genes are TRBV7-2 and TRBJ2-2, with 7 bases identical to TRBD2. The length of the CDR3 is 14 residues. Trimming at V came to 4 bases and at J to 4 bases, leaving 3 bases not matched to a gene. The germline gives CDR1 SGHTA, CDR2 FQGNSA. The chain's CDR3 is CASSYGGTTGELFF. In DNA form, the CDR3 reads TGTGCCAGCAGCTACGGGGGGACCACCGGGGAGCTGTTTTTT.

The CDR3 loop reads CATSRDQGYEQYF. The CDR3 nucleotides read TGTGCCACCAGCAGAGATCAGGGTTACGAGCAGTACTTC. The chain links TRBV15 to TRBJ2-7; a possible D gene is TRBD1 (5 bases). There are 13 residues in the CDR3. V lost 0 bases to trimming and J lost 4 bases, with 7 bases between them. Germline V gene sequence: CDR1 LNHNV, CDR2 YYDKDF (reference sequence).